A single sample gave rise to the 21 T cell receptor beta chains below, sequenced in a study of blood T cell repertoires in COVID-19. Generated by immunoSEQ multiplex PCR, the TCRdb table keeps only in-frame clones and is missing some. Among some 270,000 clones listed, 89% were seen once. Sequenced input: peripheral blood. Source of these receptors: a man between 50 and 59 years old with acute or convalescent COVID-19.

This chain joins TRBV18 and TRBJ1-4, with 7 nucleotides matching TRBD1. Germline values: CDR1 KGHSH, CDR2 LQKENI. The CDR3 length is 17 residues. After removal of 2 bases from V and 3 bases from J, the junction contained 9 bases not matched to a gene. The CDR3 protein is CASSPSAGGRANEKLFF. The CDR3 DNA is TGTGCCAGCTCACCATCGGCAGGGGGACGCGCTAATGAAAAACTGTTTTTT.

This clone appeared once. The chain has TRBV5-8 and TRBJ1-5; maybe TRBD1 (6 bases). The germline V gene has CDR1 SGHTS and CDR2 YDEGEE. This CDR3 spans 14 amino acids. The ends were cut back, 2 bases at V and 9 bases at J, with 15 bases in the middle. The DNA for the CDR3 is TGTGCCAGCAGCTTCCGGACAGTGGGTCGGCCCCAGCATTTT. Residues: CASSFRTVGRPQHF.

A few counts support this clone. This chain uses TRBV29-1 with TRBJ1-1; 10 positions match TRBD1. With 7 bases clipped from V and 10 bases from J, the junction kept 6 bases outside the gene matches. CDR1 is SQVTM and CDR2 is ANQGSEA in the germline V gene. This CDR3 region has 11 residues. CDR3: CSARWDRGAFF. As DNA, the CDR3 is TGCAGCGCGAGGTGGGACAGGGGAGCTTTCTTT.

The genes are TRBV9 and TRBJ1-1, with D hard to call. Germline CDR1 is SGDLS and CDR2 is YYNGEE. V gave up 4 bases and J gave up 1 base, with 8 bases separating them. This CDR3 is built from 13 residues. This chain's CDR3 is CASSPEWNTEAFF. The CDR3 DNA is TGTGCCAGCAGCCCTGAGTGGAACACTGAAGCTTTCTTT.

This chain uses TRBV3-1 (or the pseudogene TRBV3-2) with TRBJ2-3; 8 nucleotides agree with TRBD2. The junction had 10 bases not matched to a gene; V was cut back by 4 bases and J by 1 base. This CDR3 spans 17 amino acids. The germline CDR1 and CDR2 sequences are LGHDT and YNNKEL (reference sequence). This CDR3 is CASSPNYGLAGTDTQYF. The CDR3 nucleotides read TGTGCCAGCAGCCCGAATTACGGACTAGCAGGCACAGATACGCAGTATTTT.

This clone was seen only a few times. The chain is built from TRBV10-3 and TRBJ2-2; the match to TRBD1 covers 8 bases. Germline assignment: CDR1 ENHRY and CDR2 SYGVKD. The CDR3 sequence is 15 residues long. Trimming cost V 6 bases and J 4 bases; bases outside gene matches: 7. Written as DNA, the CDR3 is TGTGCCATCAGGACAGGGGCCCGGGGCACCGGGGAGCTGTTTTTT. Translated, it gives CAIRTGARGTGELFF.

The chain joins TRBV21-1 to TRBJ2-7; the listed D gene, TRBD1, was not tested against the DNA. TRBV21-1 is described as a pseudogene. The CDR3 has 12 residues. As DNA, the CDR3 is TGTGCCAGCAGTGGCAGGGCCTACGAGCAGTACTTC. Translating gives CASSGRAYEQYF.

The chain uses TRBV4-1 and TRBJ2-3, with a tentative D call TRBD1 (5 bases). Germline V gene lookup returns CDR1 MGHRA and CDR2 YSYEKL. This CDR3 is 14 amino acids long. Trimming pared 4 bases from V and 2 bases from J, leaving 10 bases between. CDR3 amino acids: CASSRRQYTDTQYF. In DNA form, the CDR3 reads TGCGCCAGCAGCCGACGACAGTACACAGATACGCAGTATTTT.

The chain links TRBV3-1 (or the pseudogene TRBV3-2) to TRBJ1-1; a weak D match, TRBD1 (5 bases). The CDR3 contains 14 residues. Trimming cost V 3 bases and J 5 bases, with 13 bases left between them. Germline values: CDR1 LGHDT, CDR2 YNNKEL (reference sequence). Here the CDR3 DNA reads TGTGCCAGCAGCCATCAGGGAGGGAAAACTGAAGCTTTCTTT. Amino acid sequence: CASSHQGGKTEAFF.

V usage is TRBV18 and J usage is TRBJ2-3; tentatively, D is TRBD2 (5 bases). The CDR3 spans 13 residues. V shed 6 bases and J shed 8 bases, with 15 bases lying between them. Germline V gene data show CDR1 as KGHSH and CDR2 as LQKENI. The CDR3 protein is CASSVGSRSTQYF. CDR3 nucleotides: TGTGCCAGCTCGGTGGGGAGCCGCAGTACGCAGTATTTT.

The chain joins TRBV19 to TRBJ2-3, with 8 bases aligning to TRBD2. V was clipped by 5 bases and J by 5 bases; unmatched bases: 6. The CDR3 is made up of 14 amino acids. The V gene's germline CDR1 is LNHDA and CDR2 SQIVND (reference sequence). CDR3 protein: CASSPGLAGDTQYF. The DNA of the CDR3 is TGTGCCAGTAGTCCCGGACTAGCAGGAGATACGCAGTATTTT. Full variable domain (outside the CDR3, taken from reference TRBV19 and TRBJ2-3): DGGITQSPKYLFRKEGQNVTLSCEQNLNHDAMYWYRQDPGQGLRLIYYSQIVNDFQKGDIAEGYSVSREKKESFPLTVTSAQKNPTAFYLCASSPGLAGDTQYFGPGTRLTVL.

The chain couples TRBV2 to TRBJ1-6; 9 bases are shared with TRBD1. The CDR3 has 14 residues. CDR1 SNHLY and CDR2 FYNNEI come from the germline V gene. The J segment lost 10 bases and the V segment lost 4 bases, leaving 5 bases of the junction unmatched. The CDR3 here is CASSGGQGHSPLHF. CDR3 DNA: TGTGCCAGCAGTGGTGGACAGGGGCACTCACCCCTCCACTTT.

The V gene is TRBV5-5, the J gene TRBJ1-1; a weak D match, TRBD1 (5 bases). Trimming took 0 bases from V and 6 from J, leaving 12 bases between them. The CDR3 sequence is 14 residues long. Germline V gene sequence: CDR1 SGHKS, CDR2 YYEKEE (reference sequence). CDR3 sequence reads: CASSLDTGTAEAFF. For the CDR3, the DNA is TGTGCCAGCAGCTTGGATACCGGGACTGCTGAAGCTTTCTTT.

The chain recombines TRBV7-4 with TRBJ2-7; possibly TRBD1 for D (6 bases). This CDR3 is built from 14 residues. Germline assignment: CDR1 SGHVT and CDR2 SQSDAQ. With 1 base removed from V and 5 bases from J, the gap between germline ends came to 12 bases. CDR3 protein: CASSLGQGINEQYF. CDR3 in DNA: TGTGCCAGCAGCTTAGGCCAGGGGATCAACGAGCAGTACTTC.

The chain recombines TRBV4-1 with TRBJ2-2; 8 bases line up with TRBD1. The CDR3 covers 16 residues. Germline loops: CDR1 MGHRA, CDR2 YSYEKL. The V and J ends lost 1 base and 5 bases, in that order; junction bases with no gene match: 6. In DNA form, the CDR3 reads TGCGCCAGCAGCCAAGGGGGGACAGGACGAACCGGGGAGCTGTTTTTT. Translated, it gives CASSQGGTGRTGELFF.

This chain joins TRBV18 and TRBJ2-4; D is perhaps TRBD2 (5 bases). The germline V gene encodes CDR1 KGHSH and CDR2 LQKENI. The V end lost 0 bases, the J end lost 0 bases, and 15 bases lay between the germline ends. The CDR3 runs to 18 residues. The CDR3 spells CASSPPVPREGAKNIQYF. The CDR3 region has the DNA TGTGCCAGCTCACCACCGGTCCCCCGAGAGGGAGCCAAAAACATTCAGTACTTC.

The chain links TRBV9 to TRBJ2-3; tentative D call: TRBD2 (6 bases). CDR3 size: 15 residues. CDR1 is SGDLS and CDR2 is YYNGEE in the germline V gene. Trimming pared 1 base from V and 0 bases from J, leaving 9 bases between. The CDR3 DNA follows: TGTGCCAGCAGCGTAACGGGGGTTAGCACAGATACGCAGTATTTT. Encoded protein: CASSVTGVSTDTQYF. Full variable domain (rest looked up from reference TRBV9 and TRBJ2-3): DSGVTQTPKHLITATGQRVTLRCSPRSGDLSVYWYQQSLDQGLQFLIQYYNGEERAKGNILERFSAQQFPDLHSELNLSSLELGDSALYFCASSVTGVSTDTQYFGPGTRLTVL.

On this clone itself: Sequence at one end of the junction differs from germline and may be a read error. The CDR3 DNA sequence: TGTGCTAGCAGCTTAGGGCAGGGAACGGCCGGGGAGCTGTTTTTT. As protein: CASSLGQGTAGELFF. This chain uses TRBV7-7 with TRBJ2-2; tentatively, D is TRBD1 (5 bases). CDR1 SSHAT and CDR2 FNYEAQ come from the germline V gene (reference sequence). The CDR3 is 15 residues long.

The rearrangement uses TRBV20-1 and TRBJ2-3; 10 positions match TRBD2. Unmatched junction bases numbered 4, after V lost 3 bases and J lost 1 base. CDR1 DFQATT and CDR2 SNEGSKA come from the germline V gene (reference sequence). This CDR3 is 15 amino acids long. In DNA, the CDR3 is TGCAGTGCTAGTGGGCTAGCGGGAGGCACAGATACGCAGTATTTT. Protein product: CSASGLAGGTDTQYF.

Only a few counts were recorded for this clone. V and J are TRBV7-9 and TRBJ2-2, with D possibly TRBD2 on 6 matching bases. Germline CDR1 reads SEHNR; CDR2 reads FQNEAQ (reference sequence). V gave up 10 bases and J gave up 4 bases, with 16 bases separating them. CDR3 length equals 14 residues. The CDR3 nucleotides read TGTGCCACCCCGGGGAGGTCGGTCACCGGGGAGCTGTTTTTT. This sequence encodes CATPGRSVTGELFF.

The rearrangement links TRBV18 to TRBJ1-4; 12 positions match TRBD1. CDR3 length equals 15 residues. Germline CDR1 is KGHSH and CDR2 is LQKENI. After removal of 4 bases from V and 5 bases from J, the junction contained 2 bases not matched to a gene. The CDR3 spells CASSRDRGQNEKLFF. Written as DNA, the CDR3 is TGTGCCAGCTCACGGGACAGGGGGCAGAATGAAAAACTGTTTTTT.